This entry lists 17 T cell receptor beta chains sequenced from one sample in a study of shared clonotypes between healthy human individuals. Generated by immunoSEQ multiplex PCR, the TCRdb table keeps only in-frame clones and is missing some. The table has about 1 million clones, around four fifths seen once. The sample comprised memory CD4+ T cells sorted from blood. Noted subset: CD45RA-negative fraction. These receptor sequences come from a man between 18 and 29 years old in good health.

In nucleotides, the CDR3 is TGTGCCAGCAGCTTATCCGATTACCCGAACACCGGGGAGCTGTTTTTT. Amino acids: CASSLSDYPNTGELFF. The chain employs TRBV7-8 and TRBJ2-2, with unresolved D. The CDR3 is 16 amino acids. Trimming took off 2 bases at V and 0 bases at J, with 10 bases between the two ends. CDR1 and CDR2 (germline): SGHVS, FQNEAQ.

The V and J genes are TRBV10-3 and TRBJ2-7; TRBD1 agrees at 9 bases. The germline CDR1 and CDR2 sequences are ENHRY and SYGVKD. The V segment lost 4 bases and the J segment 2 bases; nucleotides outside the gene matches: 6. The CDR3 has 15 amino acids. This chain's CDR3 is CAISGGQGLTYEQYF. As DNA, the CDR3 is TGTGCCATCAGTGGGGGACAGGGACTTACCTACGAGCAGTACTTC.

This clone was observed a few times. This rearrangement joins TRBV6-1 to TRBJ1-4; 8 bases are shared with TRBD1. This CDR3 is built from 16 residues. CDR1 is MNHNS, CDR2 SASEGT, per germline. After removal of 4 bases from V and 0 bases from J, the junction contained 4 bases not matched to a gene. For the CDR3, the DNA is TGTGCCAGCAGTGTCCTGGGACAGGCAACTAATGAAAAACTGTTTTTT. Translating gives CASSVLGQATNEKLFF.

Concerning this clone: This may arise from a read error, as a much more abundant clone is one base away. This chain links TRBV23-1 with TRBJ2-7; no definite D call. TRBV23-1 is reported as an ORF; its role is uncertain. Trimming cost V 5 bases and J 2 bases, with 4 bases left between them. The length of the CDR3 is 11 residues. The chain's CDR3 is CASSDTYEQYF. CDR3 coding DNA: TGCGCCAGCAGTGATACCTACGAGCAGTACTTC.

V is TRBV5-1 and J is TRBJ2-3; D not certain. Germline V gene sequence: CDR1 SGHRS, CDR2 YFSETQ. Deletions cut 4 bases from V and 2 bases from J, with 11 bases between. This CDR3 is 14 amino acids long. The DNA of the CDR3 is TGCGCCAGCAGCCCATTGGGATACACAGATACGCAGTATTTT. The encoded protein is CASSPLGYTDTQYF. Based on the CDR3 plus reference TRBV5-1 and TRBJ2-3, the full variable domain is KAGVTQTPRYLIKTRGQQVTLSCSPISGHRSVSWYQQTPGQGLQFLFEYFSETQRNKGNFPGRFSGRQFSNSRSEMNVSTLELGDSALYLCASSPLGYTDTQYFGPGTRLTVL.

This chain uses TRBV4-1 with TRBJ1-5; D is ambiguous. Trimming pared 1 base from V and 4 bases from J, leaving 11 bases between. The length of the CDR3 is 15 residues. Germline-derived CDR1 and CDR2 are MGHRA and YSYEKL. Here the CDR3 reads CASSQVGSKNQPQHF. The DNA of the CDR3 is TGCGCCAGCAGCCAAGTTGGCTCCAAAAATCAGCCCCAGCATTTT.

The chain uses TRBV30 and TRBJ1-4; TRBD1 matches at 7 bases. CDR1 and CDR2 (germline): GTSNPN, SVGIG (reference sequence). The junction had 6 bases not matched to a gene; V was cut back by 2 bases and J by 0 bases. The CDR3 is 16 residues long. The CDR3 loop reads CAWSPGQLSTNEKLFF. CDR3 nucleotides: TGTGCCTGGAGTCCGGGACAGTTGTCAACTAATGAAAAACTGTTTTTT.

The rearrangement uses TRBV5-6 and TRBJ1-2; perhaps TRBD1 as D (6 bases). CDR1 is SGHDT and CDR2 is YYEEEE in the germline V gene. The ends were cut back, 3 bases at V and 4 bases at J, with 19 bases in the middle. This CDR3 comprises 16 residues. In DNA, the CDR3 is TGTGCCAGCAGCTCGATGGACAGCCTTCATTCCTATGGCTACACCTTC. It encodes CASSSMDSLHSYGYTF.

This clone was seen a few times. The junction and the germline gene differ at one end; a read error may be behind it. This chain connects TRBV10-2 to TRBJ2-7; D is unclear. The CDR3 has 11 amino acids. CDR1 WSHSY and CDR2 SAAADI come from the germline V gene. The CDR3 loop reads CASRVTTYVHF. The DNA of the CDR3 is TGCGCCAGCAGAGTTACGACCTATGTCCACTTC.

This clone appeared a few times. This chain uses TRBV19 with TRBJ1-6; D is ambiguous. CDR1 LNHDA and CDR2 SQIVND come from the germline V gene (reference sequence). The CDR3 covers 15 residues. Trimming cost V 7 bases and J 0 bases, with 10 bases left between them. CDR3 residues: CASTAGSSYNSPLHF. The CDR3 bases are TGTGCCAGTACCGCAGGTAGCTCCTATAATTCACCCCTCCACTTT.

V gene TRBV5-1 combines with J gene TRBJ1-6; D remains unclear. Germline V gene data show CDR1 as SGHRS and CDR2 as YFSETQ. Trimming stripped 0 bases from V and 9 bases from J, with 7 bases between. The CDR3 runs 13 residues. The CDR3 DNA follows: TGCGCCAGCAGCTTGGCCGGGTTTTCACCCCTCCACTTT. This sequence encodes CASSLAGFSPLHF. Full variable domain (missing parts from reference TRBV5-1 and TRBJ1-6): KAGVTQTPRYLIKTRGQQVTLSCSPISGHRSVSWYQQTPGQGLQFLFEYFSETQRNKGNFPGRFSGRQFSNSRSEMNVSTLELGDSALYLCASSLAGFSPLHFGNGTRLTVT.

This sequence joins TRBV4-3 and TRBJ2-2, with D unresolved. The CDR3 has 13 amino acids. Per the germline V gene, CDR1 is LGHNA and CDR2 is YSLEER. V gave up 0 bases and J gave up 7 bases, with 6 bases separating them. In DNA, the CDR3 is TGCGCCAGCAGCCAAGACTCGTTCGGGGAGCTGTTTTTT. Translating gives CASSQDSFGELFF.

In this sample, this clone is medium-sized (0.01 to 0.1%). This chain connects TRBV30 to TRBJ2-1; TRBD2 matches 8 bases. The germline gives CDR1 GTSNPN, CDR2 SVGIG (reference sequence). Trimming at V came to 5 bases and at J to 1 base, leaving 4 bases not matched to a gene. The CDR3 runs to 14 residues. CDR3 sequence (DNA): TGTGCCTGGGCGGGCGGGAGGTCCTACAATGAGCAGTTCTTC. Translated, it gives CAWAGGRSYNEQFF.

The rearrangement uses TRBV7-9 and TRBJ1-5; D uncertain. V gave up 1 base and J gave up 5 bases, with 6 bases separating them. CDR1 is SEHNR, CDR2 FQNEAQ, per germline (reference sequence). The CDR3 is 13 residues long. The CDR3 here is CASSLGGYQPQHF. DNA of the CDR3: TGTGCCAGCAGCTTAGGGGGTTATCAGCCCCAGCATTTT.

This clone was seen more than once but under ten times. The CDR3 DNA follows: TGCAGTGCCGCGTCCGCTCATGAAGCTTTCTTT. This gives the protein CSAASAHEAFF. The gene calls are TRBV20-1 and TRBJ1-1; D gene ambiguous. V was trimmed by 6 bases and J by 7 bases, leaving 12 bases between them. This CDR3 contains 11 residues. Per germline, CDR1 DFQATT and CDR2 SNEGSKA (reference sequence).

The chain couples TRBV5-6 to TRBJ2-3; D is unresolved. Trimming cost V 0 bases and J 7 bases, with 3 bases left between them. Germline lookup yields CDR1 SGHDT and CDR2 YYEEEE. The CDR3 has 11 residues. The CDR3 loop is CASSLGNTQYF. The CDR3 DNA sequence: TGTGCCAGCAGCTTGGGTAATACGCAGTATTTT.

This chain links TRBV28 with TRBJ1-5, with D unclear. Deletions cut 1 base from V and 9 bases from J, with 13 bases between. The CDR3 runs to 14 residues. Germline V CDR1 and CDR2: MDHEN, SYDVKM. The CDR3 sequence is CASSLSGINGPQHF. Written as DNA, the CDR3 is TGTGCCAGCAGTTTATCAGGTATCAATGGGCCCCAGCATTTT.